This entry is about one T cell receptor (beta chain). Its specificity is unknown. Unique molecular identifiers were used in preparing the TCRbeta library. TCRdb reprocessed the PCR reads via MiXCR and lists one record per CDR3 protein. The sample includes some 460,000 distinct CDR3 sequences, about 16% seen only once; the top ten take 29%. The data belong to a study of T-cell reconstitution after alpha-beta-depleted transplantation in children. Notes on the study in general: T-cell counts and diversity were attributed mostly to newly produced T cells one year after transplant. In some patients, recipient T cells and intrathymic progenitors surviving conditioning explained high day-60 diversity. Alpha-beta T cells about two months after transplant reportedly derived from several hundred expanded graft clones.

This CDR3 is 16 amino acids long. The V end lost 2 bases, the J end lost 13 bases, and 24 bases lay between the germline ends. Germline loops: CDR1 SGHTA, CDR2 FQGNSA. The chain carries TRBV7-2 and TRBJ2-1; possibly TRBD2 for D (5 bases). This receptor was identified in a boy in the first two years of life who had a stem cell transplant for Wiskott-Aldrich syndrome, so the T cells may come from the graft donor. The material was PBMCs, mostly from graft donor cells, obtained 360 days after TCRalphabeta/CD19-depleted stem cell transplant. CDR3 coding DNA: TGTGCCAGCAGCTTATTTTACGGAAGAGGTAGCTCGGGACAGTTCTTC. Residues: CASSLFYGRGSSGQFF.